These T cell receptor beta chains were read from a single sample in a study of spatial heterogeneity in lung cancer. TCRdb used MiXCR to reprocess the 5' RACE reads, holding one entry per CDR3 protein. The sample lists roughly 48,000 distinct CDR3 sequences, roughly 5.7% occurring once. The sample consisted of PBMCs, taken at surgery. The source of these receptors is a male donor with early-stage non-small cell lung cancer. Each CDR3 is given with its conserved first and last residue. Fields, in order: D gene, V gene, J gene, clone size, CDR3 DNA, CDR3 protein. D genes are given only for firm matches. Where a row states a size, it is once, few, many or the class of an expanded clone; other rows omit it.

>NA|TRBV10-3|TRBJ1-3|NA
TGTGCCCTCTCGTCAACTGGTGGAAACACCATATATTTT
CALSSTGGNTIYF
>TRBD1|TRBV5-1|TRBJ2-5|many
TGCGCCAGCAGCCCGCGGGGACAGGCTGGAGAGACCCAGTACTTC
CASSPRGQAGETQYF
>TRBD1|TRBV5-5|TRBJ2-1|many
TGTGCCAGCACCTTGGACAGGGTTTACAATGAGCAGTTCTTC
CASTLDRVYNEQFF
>NA|TRBV5-4|TRBJ2-1|few
TGTGCCAGCAGCTTGGCCAAGGGGCGGTCTTACAATGAGCAGTTCTTC
CASSLAKGRSYNEQFF
>TRBD2|TRBV7-8|TRBJ2-7|once
TGTGCCAGCAGCTTAACGGTTAGTGGCGGGAGCAGGTCCTACGAGCAGTACTTC
CASSLTVSGGSRSYEQYF
>TRBD1|TRBV5-1|TRBJ2-5|few
TGCGCCAGCAGCTGGGACAGGGGGCAAGAGACCCAGTACTTC
CASSWDRGQETQYF
>NA|TRBV28|TRBJ2-7|many
TGTGCCAGCAGGCCTCCGGACAGCCCCTCCTACGAGCAGTACTTC
CASRPPDSPSYEQYF
>NA|TRBV5-6|TRBJ1-4|many
TGTGCCAGCAGCTTCCTAACAGGCGAAAAACTGTTTTTT
CASSFLTGEKLFF
>TRBD1|TRBV7-2|TRBJ1-2|many
TGTGCCAGCAGCCCAACCCGGGGGACAGGGGTCTATCGCTACACCTTC
CASSPTRGTGVYRYTF
>TRBD1|TRBV29-1|TRBJ2-7|many
TGCAGCGTTGAAGGGGACAGGGGTAACTACGAGCAGTACTTC
CSVEGDRGNYEQYF
>NA|TRBV7-8|TRBJ1-5|many
TGTGCCAGCAGCACTCTTTCGGGGCCCAATCAGCCCCAGCATTTT
CASSTLSGPNQPQHF
>NA|TRBV7-9|TRBJ2-5|many
TGTGCCAGCAGCCGAGGGTACTCTGGGACCCAGTACTTC
CASSRGYSGTQYF
>NA|TRBV28|TRBJ2-7|once
TGTGCCAGCAGTCCTGGGAGCGGAGGGGCCTACGAGCAGTACTTC
CASSPGSGGAYEQYF
>NA|TRBV12-3/TRBV12-4|TRBJ1-5|many
TGTGCCAGCAGTTTAAACGGGCAGTATCAGCCCCAGCATTTT
CASSLNGQYQPQHF
>NA|TRBV29-1|TRBJ1-1|many
TGCAGCGCCGGGAGTGGCTGGGCGATGGGCACTGAAGCTTTCTTT
CSAGSGWAMGTEAFF